This T cell receptor beta chain originates from a study of cytomegalovirus exposure and HLA in healthy donors. The primer mix had 60 Vbeta and 13 Jbeta primers. Using immunoSEQ multiplex PCR, the repertoire was profiled, and TCRdb retains in-frame clones only, with some absent. The repertoire holds some 150,000 clones, with about 71% as singletons. Of note for this clone: No antigen is known for it.

Trimming cost V 5 bases and J 0 bases, with 10 bases left between them. This CDR3 spans 14 amino acids. Germline assignment: CDR1 LNHDA and CDR2 SQIVND (reference sequence). General observations from the study: Most of the CMV-associated TCR beta chains (in a later analysis) appeared to be HLA-restricted. According to the study, 160 or so TCR beta chains were cytomegalovirus-associated.

The chain carries TRBV19 and TRBJ1-2; D gene uncertain. The origin of this receptor is a woman aged 60 to 75 in good health and CMV-seropositive. The sequenced sample was PBMCs. The CDR3 is CASSPGSTNYGYTF. CDR3 sequence (DNA): TGTGCCAGTAGTCCCGGGTCAACTAACTATGGCTACACCTTC.